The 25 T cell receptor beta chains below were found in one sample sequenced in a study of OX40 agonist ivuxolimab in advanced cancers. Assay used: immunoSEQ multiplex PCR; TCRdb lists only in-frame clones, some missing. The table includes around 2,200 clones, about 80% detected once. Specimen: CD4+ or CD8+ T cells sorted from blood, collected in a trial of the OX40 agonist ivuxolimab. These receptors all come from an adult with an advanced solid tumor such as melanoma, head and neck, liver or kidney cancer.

DNA for the CDR3: TGTGCCAGCAGCCTTACCCCGGACGGAACCTACGAGCAGTACTTC. Translation gives CASSLTPDGTYEQYF. The chain recombines TRBV7-9 with TRBJ2-7; D ambiguous. Trimming shortened V by 5 bases and J by 2 bases, and 16 bases separated the two germline ends. The CDR3 contains 15 residues. CDR1 and CDR2 (germline): SEHNR, FQNEAQ (reference sequence).

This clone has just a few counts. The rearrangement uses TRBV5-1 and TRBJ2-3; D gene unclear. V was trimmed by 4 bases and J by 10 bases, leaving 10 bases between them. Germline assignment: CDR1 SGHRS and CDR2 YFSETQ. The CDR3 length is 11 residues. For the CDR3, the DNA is TGCGCCAGCAGCCTGAGCGATGCGCAGTATTTT. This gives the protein CASSLSDAQYF.

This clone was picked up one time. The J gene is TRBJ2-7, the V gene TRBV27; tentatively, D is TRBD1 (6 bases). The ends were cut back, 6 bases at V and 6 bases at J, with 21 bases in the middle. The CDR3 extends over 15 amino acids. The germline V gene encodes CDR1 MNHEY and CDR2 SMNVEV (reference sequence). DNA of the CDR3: TGTGCCAGCAGCCGAAAATGGGGGCGTATCGGCGAGCAGTACTTC. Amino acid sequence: CASSRKWGRIGEQYF.

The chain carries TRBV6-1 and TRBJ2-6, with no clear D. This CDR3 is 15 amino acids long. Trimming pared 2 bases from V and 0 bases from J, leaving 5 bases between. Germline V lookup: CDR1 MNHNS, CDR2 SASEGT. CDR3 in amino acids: CASSERASGANVLTF. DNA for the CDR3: TGTGCCAGCAGTGAACGAGCCTCTGGGGCCAACGTCCTGACTTTC.

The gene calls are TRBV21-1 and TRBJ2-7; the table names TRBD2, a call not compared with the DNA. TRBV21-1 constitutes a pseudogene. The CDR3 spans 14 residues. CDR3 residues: CASKGAGGRYEQYF. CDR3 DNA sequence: TGTGCCAGCAAAGGGGCGGGGGGAAGATACGAGCAGTACTTC.

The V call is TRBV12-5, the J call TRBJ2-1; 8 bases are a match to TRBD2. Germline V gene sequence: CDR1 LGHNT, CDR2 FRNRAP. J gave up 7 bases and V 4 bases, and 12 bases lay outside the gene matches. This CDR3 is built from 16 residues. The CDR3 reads CASGSFEAGVGNEQFF. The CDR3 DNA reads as TGTGCTAGTGGTTCCTTTGAAGCGGGAGTGGGGAATGAGCAGTTCTTC.

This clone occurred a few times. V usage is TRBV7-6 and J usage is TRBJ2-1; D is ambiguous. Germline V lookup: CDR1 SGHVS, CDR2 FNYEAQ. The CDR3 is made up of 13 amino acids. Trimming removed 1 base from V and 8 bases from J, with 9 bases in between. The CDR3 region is CASSLESADEQFF. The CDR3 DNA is TGTGCCAGCAGCTTAGAGTCTGCCGATGAGCAGTTCTTC.

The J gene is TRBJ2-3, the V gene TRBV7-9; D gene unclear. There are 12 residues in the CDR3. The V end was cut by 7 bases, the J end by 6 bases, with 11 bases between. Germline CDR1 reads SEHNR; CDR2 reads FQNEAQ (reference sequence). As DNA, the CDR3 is TGTGCCAGCACCCCGCGTGTGGATACGCAGTATTTT. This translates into CASTPRVDTQYF.

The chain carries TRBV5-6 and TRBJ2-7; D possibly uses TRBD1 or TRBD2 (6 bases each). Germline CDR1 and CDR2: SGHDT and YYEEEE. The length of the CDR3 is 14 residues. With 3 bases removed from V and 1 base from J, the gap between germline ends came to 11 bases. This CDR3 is CASSSQGRSYEQYF. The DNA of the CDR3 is TGTGCCAGCAGCTCCCAGGGGAGGTCCTACGAGCAGTACTTC.

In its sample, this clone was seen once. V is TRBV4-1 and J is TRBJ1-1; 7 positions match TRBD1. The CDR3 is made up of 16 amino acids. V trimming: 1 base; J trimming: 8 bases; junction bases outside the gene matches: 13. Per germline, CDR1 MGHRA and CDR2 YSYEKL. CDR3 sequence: CASSQAKAGGFVEAFF. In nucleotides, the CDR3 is TGCGCCAGCAGCCAAGCGAAGGCAGGGGGGTTTGTAGAAGCTTTCTTT.

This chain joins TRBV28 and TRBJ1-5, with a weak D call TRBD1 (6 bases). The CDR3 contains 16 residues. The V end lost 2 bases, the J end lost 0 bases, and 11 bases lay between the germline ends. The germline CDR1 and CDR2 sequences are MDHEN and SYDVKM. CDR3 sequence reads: CASSLRGALSNQPQHF. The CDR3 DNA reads TGTGCCAGCAGTTTACGGGGGGCCCTTAGCAATCAGCCCCAGCATTTT. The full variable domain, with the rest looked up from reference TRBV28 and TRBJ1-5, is DVKVTQSSRYLVKRTGEKVFLECVQDMDHENMFWYRQDPGLGLRLIYFSYDVKMKEKGDIPEGYSVSREKKERFSLILESASTNQTSMYLCASSLRGALSNQPQHFGDGTRLSIL.

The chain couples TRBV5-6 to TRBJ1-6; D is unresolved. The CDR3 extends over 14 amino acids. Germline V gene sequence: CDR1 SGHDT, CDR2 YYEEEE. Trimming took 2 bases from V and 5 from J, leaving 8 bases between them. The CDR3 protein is CASSLGYDNSPLHF. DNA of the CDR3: TGTGCCAGCAGCTTAGGTTACGATAATTCACCCCTCCACTTT.

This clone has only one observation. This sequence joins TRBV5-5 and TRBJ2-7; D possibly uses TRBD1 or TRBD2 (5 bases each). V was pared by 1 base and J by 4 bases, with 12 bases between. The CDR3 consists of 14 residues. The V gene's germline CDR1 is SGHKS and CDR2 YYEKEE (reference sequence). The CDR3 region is CASSLRGAGYEQYF. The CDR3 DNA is TGTGCCAGCAGCTTGCGGGGCGCGGGTTACGAGCAGTACTTC.

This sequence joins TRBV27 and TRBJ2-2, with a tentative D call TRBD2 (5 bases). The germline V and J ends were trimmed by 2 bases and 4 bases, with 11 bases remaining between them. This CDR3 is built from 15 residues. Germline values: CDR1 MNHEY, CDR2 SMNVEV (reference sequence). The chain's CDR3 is CASSLTTRATGELFF. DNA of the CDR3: TGTGCCAGCAGTTTAACCACTAGAGCCACCGGGGAGCTGTTTTTT.

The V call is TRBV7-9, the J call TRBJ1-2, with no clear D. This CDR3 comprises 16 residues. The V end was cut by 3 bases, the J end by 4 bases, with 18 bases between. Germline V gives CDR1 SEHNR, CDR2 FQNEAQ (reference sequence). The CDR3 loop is CASSLSRGEVAYGYTF. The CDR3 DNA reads TGTGCCAGCAGCTTGTCCAGAGGCGAAGTAGCCTATGGCTACACCTTC.

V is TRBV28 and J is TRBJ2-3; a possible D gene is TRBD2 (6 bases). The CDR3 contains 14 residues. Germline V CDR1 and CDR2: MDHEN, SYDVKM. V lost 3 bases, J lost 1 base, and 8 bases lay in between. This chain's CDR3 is CASSFVAGTDTQYF. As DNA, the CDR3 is TGTGCCAGCAGTTTCGTAGCGGGCACAGATACGCAGTATTTT.

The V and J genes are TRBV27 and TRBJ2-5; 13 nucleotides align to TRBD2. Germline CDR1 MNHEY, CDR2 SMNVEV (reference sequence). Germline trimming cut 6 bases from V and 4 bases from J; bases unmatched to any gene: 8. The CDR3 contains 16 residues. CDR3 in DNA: TGTGCCAGCAGCCTACTAGCGGGGGGGACAAGAGAGACCCAGTACTTC. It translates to CASSLLAGGTRETQYF.

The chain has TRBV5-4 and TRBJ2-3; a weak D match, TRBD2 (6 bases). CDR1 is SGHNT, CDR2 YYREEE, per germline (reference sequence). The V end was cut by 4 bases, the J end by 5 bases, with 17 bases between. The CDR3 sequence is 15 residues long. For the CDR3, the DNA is TGTGCCAGCAGCCTCCGGGGGAATCTTAAAGATACGCAGTATTTT. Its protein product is CASSLRGNLKDTQYF.

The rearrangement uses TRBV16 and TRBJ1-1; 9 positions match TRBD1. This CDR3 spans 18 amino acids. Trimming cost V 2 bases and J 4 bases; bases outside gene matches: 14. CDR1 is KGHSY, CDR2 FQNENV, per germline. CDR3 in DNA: TGTGCCAGCAGCCAACCGAGTGGCCGGGACAGGGCGTTCACTGAAGCTTTCTTT. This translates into CASSQPSGRDRAFTEAFF.

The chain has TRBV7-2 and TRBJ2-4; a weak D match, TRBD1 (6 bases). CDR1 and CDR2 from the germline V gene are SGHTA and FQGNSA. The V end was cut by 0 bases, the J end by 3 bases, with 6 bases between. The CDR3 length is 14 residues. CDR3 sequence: CASSLADSKNIQYF. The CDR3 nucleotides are TGTGCCAGCAGCTTAGCGGACAGCAAAAACATTCAGTACTTC.

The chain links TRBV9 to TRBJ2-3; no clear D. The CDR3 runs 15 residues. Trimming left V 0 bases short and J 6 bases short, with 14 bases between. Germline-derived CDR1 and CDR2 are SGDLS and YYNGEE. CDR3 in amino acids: CASSVEPDPIDTQYF. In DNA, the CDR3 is TGTGCCAGCAGCGTAGAACCCGACCCAATTGATACGCAGTATTTT. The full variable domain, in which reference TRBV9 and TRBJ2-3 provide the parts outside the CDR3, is DSGVTQTPKHLITATGQRVTLRCSPRSGDLSVYWYQQSLDQGLQFLIQYYNGEERAKGNILERFSAQQFPDLHSELNLSSLELGDSALYFCASSVEPDPIDTQYFGPGTRLTVL.

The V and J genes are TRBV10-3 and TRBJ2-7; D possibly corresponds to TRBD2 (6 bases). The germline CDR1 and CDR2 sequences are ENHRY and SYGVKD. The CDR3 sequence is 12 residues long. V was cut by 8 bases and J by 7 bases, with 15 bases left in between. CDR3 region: CAILVRAGEQYF. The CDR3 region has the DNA TGTGCCATCTTAGTAAGGGCGGGGGAGCAGTACTTC.

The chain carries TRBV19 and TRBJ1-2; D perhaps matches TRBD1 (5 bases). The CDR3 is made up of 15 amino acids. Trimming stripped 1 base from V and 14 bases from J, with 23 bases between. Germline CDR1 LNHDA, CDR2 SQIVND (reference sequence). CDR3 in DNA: TGTGCCAGTAGTATAGTTTTGGAGGACAAGAGACCTTTAACCTTC. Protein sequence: CASSIVLEDKRPLTF.

The CDR3 coding sequence is TGTGCCTGGAGTCTCCTAATGGAAGGGAACTATGGCTACACCTTC. It encodes CAWSLLMEGNYGYTF. The rearrangement joins TRBV30 to TRBJ1-2, with D unresolved. The CDR3 runs to 15 residues. Deletions cut 2 bases from V and 2 bases from J, with 15 bases between. CDR1 is GTSNPN, CDR2 SVGIG, per germline (reference sequence).

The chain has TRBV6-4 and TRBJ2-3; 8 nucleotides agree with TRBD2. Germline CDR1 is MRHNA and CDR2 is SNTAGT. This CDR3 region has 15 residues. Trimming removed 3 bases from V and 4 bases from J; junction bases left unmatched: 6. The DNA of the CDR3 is TGTGCCAGCAGTGATGGAGCGGGAGAGGCAGATACGCAGTATTTT. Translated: CASSDGAGEADTQYF.